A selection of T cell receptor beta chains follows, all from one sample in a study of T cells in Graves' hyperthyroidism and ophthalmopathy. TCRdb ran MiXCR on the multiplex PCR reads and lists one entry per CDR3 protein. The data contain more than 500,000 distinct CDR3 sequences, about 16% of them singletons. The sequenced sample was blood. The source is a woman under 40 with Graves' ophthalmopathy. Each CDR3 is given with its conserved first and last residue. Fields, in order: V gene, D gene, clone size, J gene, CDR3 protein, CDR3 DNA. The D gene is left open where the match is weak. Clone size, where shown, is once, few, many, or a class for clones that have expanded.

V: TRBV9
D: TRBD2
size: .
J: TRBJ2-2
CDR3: CASSVAFSGTSGNTGELFF
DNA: TGTGCCAGCAGCGTAGCCTTCTCAGGGACTAGCGGTAACACCGGGGAGCTGTTTTTT

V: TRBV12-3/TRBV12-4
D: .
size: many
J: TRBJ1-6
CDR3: CASSFRRRLDSPLHF
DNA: TGTGCCAGCAGTTTCCGCAGACGGCTAGATTCACCCCTCCACTTT

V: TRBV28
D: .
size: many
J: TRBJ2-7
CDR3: CASSQGDQSYEQYF
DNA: TGTGCCAGCAGTCAAGGGGACCAGTCCTACGAGCAGTACTTC

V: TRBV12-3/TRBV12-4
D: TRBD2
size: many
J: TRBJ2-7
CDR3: CASSPGAGGLYEQYF
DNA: TGTGCCAGCAGTCCGGGAGCGGGAGGCTTATACGAGCAGTACTTC

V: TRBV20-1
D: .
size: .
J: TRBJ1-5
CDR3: CSARDKFRGASGNQPQHF
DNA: TGCAGTGCTAGAGATAAATTTCGGGGGGCGTCAGGCAATCAGCCCCAGCATTTT

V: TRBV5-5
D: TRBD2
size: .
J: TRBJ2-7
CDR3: CASREPGLAYEQYF
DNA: TGTGCCAGCAGGGAGCCGGGACTAGCCTACGAGCAGTACTTC

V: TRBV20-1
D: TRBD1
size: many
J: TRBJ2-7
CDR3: CSAIQGAYEQYF
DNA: TGCAGTGCCATACAGGGGGCTTACGAGCAGTACTTC

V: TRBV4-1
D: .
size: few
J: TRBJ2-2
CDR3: CASSQGPPPGELFF
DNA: TGCGCCAGCAGCCAAGGACCCCCTCCCGGGGAGCTGTTTTTT

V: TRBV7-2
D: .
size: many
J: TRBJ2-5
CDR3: CASSLSGTQYF
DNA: TGTGCCAGCAGTTTATCCGGGACCCAGTACTTC

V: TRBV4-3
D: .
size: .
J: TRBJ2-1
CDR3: CASSQVFGRSYNEQFF
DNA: TGCGCCAGCAGCCAAGTTTTCGGACGTTCCTACAATGAGCAGTTCTTC

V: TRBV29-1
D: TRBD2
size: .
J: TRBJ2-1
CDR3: CSVEGGERENGEQFF
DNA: TGCAGCGTTGAAGGGGGCGAGCGGGAGAATGGGGAGCAGTTCTTC

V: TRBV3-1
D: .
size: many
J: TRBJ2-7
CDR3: CASSHNMPGYEQYF
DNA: TGTGCCAGCAGCCACAATATGCCGGGCTACGAGCAGTACTTC

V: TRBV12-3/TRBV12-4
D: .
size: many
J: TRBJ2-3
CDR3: CASSLPGSETSTDTQYF
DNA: TGTGCCAGCAGTTTACCGGGATCCGAGACTAGCACAGATACGCAGTATTTT

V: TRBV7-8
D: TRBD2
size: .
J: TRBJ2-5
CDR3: CASNERAGLAGETQYF
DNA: TGTGCCAGCAACGAACGGGCAGGACTAGCGGGGGAGACCCAGTACTTC

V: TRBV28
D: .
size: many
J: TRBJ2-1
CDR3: CASHPTGYNEQFF
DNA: TGTGCCAGCCACCCAACGGGCTACAATGAGCAGTTCTTC

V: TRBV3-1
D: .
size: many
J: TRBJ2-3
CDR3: CASSQQGGDTDTQYF
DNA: TGTGCCAGCAGCCAACAGGGAGGAGACACAGATACGCAGTATTTT

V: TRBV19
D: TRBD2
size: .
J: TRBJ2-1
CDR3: CASTNMGLAGVGSYNEQFF
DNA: TGTGCCAGTACCAACATGGGACTAGCGGGAGTTGGGTCCTACAATGAGCAGTTCTTC

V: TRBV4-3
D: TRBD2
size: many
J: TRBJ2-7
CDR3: CASSRGLAGAGEQYF
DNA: TGCGCCAGCAGCCGCGGACTAGCGGGAGCTGGGGAGCAGTACTTC

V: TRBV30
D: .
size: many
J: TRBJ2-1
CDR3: CAWSGKSSYNEQFF
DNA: TGTGCCTGGAGCGGGAAAAGCTCCTACAATGAGCAGTTCTTC

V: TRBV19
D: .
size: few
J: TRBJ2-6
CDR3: CASSPSRRSSGANVLTF
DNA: TGTGCCAGTAGCCCCTCACGGCGGAGCTCTGGGGCCAACGTCCTGACTTTC

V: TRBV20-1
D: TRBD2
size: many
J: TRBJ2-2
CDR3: CSANGGDPGELFF
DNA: TGCAGTGCTAATGGGGGGGACCCCGGGGAGCTGTTTTTT

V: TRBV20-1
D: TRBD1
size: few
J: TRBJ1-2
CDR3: CSASGTGGFNYGYTF
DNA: TGCAGTGCTAGCGGGACAGGGGGGTTTAACTATGGCTACACCTTC

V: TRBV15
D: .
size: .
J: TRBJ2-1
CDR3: CATSRRGRRETYNEQFF
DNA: TGTGCCACCAGCAGACGGGGGAGAAGGGAAACCTACAATGAGCAGTTCTTC

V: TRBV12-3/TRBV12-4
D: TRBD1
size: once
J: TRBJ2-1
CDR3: CASVGGDRVNEQFF
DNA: TGTGCCAGCGTTGGGGGGGACAGGGTCAATGAGCAGTTCTTC

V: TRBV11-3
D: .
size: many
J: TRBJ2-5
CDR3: CASSLVGGEETQYF
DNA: TGTGCCAGCAGCTTAGTTGGCGGTGAAGAGACCCAGTACTTC

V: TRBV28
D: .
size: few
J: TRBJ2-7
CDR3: CASSLEGGGPRGSGEQYF
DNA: TGTGCCAGCAGTTTAGAGGGTGGTGGGCCGAGAGGGAGCGGCGAGCAGTACTTC

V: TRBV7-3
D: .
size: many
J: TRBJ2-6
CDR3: CASSLGLWPLPSGANVLTF
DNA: TGTGCCAGCAGCTTAGGTTTGTGGCCTCTCCCCTCTGGGGCCAACGTCCTGACTTTC

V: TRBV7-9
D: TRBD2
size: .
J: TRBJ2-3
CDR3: CASSFRHLAGVKDTQYF
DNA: TGTGCCAGCAGCTTCCGCCACCTAGCGGGAGTTAAAGATACGCAGTATTTT

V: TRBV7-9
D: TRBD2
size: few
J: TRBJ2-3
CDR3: CASSFPLTSGKETDTQYF
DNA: TGTGCCAGCAGCTTCCCCTTAACTAGCGGGAAGGAGACAGATACGCAGTATTTT

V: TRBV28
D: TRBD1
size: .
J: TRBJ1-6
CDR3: CASSFFGQGASPLHF
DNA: TGTGCCAGCAGTTTCTTCGGACAGGGGGCCTCACCCCTCCACTTT